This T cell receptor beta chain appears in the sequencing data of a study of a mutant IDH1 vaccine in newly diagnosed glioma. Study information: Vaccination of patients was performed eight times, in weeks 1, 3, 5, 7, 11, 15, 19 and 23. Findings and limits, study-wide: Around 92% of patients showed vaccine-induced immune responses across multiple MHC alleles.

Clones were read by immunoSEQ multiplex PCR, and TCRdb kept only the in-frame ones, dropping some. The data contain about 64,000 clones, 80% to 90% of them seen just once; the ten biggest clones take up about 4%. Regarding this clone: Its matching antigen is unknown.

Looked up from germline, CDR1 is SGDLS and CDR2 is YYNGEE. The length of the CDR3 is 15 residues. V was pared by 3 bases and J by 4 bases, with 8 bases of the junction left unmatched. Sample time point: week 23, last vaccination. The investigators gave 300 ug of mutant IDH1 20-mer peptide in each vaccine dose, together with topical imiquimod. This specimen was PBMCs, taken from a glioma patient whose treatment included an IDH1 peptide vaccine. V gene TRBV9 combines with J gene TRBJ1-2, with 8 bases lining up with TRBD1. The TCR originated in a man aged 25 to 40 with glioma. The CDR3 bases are TGTGCCAGCAGCGCCGACAGGGGAAGGGTCTATGGCTACACCTTC. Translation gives CASSADRGRVYGYTF.